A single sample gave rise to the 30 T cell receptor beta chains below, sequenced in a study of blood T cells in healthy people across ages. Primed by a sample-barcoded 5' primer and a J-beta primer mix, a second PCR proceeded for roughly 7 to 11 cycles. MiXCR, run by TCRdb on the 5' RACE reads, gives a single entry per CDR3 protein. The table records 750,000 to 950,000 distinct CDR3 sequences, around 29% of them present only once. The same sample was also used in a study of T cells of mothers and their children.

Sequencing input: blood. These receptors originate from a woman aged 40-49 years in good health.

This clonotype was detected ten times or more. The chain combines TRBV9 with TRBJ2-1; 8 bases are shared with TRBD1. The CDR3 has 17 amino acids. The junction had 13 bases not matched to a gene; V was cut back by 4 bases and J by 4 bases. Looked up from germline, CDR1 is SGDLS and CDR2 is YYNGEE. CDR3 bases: TGTGCCAGCAGCTCTACAGGGGGTCCGGTGGGGTACAATGAGCAGTTCTTC. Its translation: CASSSTGGPVGYNEQFF. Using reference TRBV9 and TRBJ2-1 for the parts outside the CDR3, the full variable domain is DSGVTQTPKHLITATGQRVTLRCSPRSGDLSVYWYQQSLDQGLQFLIQYYNGEERAKGNILERFSAQQFPDLHSELNLSSLELGDSALYFCASSSTGGPVGYNEQFFGPGTRLTVL.

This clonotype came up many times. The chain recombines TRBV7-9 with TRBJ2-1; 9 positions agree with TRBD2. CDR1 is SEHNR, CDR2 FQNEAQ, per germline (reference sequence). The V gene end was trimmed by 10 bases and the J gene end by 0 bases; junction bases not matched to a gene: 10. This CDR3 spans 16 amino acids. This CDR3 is CATHPSGVSSYNEQFF. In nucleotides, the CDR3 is TGTGCCACTCACCCTAGCGGGGTTAGCTCCTACAATGAGCAGTTCTTC.

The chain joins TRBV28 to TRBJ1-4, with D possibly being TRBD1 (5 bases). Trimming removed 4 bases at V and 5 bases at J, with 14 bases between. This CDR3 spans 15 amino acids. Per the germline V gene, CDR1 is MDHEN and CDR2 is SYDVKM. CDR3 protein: CASSSSGTPNEKLFF. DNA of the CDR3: TGTGCCAGCAGTTCCTCCGGGACTCCGAATGAAAAACTGTTTTTT.

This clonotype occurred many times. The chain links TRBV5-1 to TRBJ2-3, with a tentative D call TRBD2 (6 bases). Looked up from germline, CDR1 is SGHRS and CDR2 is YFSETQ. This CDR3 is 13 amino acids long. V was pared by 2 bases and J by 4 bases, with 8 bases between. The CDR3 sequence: CASSFPGADTQYF. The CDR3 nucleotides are TGCGCCAGCAGCTTCCCGGGGGCAGATACGCAGTATTTT.

The CDR3 bases are TGTGCCAGCAGTAAAACAGGGAACAATCAGCCCCAGCATTTT. This codes for CASSKTGNNQPQHF. The chain couples TRBV28 to TRBJ1-5; TRBD1 might be the D (6 bases). The V gene lost 5 bases and the J gene lost 3 bases, with 11 bases spanning the gap. Germline CDR1 is MDHEN and CDR2 is SYDVKM. The CDR3 covers 14 residues. Filled out from reference TRBV28 and TRBJ1-5, the complete variable domain reads DVKVTQSSRYLVKRTGEKVFLECVQDMDHENMFWYRQDPGLGLRLIYFSYDVKMKEKGDIPEGYSVSREKKERFSLILESASTNQTSMYLCASSKTGNNQPQHFGDGTRLSIL.

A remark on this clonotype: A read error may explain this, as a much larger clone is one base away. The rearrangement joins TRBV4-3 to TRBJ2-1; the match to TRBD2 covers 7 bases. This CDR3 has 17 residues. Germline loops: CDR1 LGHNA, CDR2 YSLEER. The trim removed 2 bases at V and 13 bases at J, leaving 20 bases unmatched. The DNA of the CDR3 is TGCGCCAGCAGCCAATGGTTGGCGGGGGTAGTGGGTGAGACCCAGTTCTTC. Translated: CASSQWLAGVVGETQFF.

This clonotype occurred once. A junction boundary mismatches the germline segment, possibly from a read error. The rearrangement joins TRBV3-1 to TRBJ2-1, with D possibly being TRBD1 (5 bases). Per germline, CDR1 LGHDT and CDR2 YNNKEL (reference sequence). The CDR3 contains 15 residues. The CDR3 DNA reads TGTGCCAGCAGCCAAGATGGAACAGGCTACAATGAGCACTTCTTC. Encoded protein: CASSQDGTGYNEHFF.

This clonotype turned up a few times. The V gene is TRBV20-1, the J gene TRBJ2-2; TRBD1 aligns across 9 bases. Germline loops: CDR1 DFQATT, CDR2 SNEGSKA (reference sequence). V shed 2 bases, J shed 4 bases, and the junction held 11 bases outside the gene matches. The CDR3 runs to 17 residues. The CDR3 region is CSARLGQGFWSTGELFF. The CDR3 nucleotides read TGCAGTGCTAGATTGGGACAGGGCTTCTGGTCCACCGGGGAGCTGTTTTTT.

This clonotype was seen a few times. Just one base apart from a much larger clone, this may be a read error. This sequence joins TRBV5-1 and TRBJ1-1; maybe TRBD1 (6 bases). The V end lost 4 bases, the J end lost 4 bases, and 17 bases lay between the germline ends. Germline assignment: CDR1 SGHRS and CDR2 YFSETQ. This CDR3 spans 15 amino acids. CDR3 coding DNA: TGCGCCAGCAGCGACCAAGACGGGGGGCCCACTGAAGCTTTCTTT. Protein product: CASSDQDGGPTEAFF.

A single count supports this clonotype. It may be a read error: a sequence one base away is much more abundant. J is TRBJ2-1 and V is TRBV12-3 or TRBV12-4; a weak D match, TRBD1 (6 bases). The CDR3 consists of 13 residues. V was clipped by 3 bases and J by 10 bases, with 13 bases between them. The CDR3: CASSFARGYEQFF. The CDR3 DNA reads TGTGCCAGCAGTTTTGCCAGGGGCTACGAGCAGTTCTTC.

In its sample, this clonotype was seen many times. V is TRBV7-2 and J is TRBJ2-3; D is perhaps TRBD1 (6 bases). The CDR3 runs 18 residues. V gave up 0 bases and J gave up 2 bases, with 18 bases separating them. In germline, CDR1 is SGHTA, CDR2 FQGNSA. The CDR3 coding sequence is TGTGCCAGCAGCTTAGCCCCTAAGGGGGACGGCATCACAGATACGCAGTATTTT. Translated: CASSLAPKGDGITDTQYF. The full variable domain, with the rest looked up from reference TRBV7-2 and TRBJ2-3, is GAGVSQSPSNKVTEKGKDVELRCDPISGHTALYWYRQSLGQGLEFLIYFQGNSAPDKSGLPSDRFSAERTGGSVSTLTIQRTQQEDSAVYLCASSLAPKGDGITDTQYFGPGTRLTVL.

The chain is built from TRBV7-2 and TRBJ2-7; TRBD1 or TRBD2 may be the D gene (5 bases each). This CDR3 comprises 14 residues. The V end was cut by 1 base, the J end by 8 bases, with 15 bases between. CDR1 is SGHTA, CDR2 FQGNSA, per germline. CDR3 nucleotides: TGTGCCAGCAGCTTAGTGGCCAGGGAGTACAAGCAGTACTTC. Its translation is CASSLVAREYKQYF.

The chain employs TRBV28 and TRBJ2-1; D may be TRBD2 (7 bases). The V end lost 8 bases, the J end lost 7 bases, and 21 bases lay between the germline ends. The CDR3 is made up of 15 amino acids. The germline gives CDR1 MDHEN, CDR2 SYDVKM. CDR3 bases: TGTGCCAGCGGCCAGGGTAAGGGGGGGCTGAATGAGCAGTTCTTC. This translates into CASGQGKGGLNEQFF.

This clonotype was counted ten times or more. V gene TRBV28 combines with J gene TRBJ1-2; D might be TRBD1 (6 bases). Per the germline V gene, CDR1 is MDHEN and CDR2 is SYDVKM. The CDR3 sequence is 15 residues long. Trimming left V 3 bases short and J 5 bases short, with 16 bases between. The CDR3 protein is CASSFSAPGEYGYTF. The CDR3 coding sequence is TGTGCCAGCAGTTTCTCGGCCCCAGGGGAGTATGGCTACACCTTC.

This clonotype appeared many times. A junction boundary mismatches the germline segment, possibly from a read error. As DNA, the CDR3 is TGTGCTAGCAGCTTGATAAGGGGGAATGAGCAGTTCTTC. Residues: CASSLIRGNEQFF. The V and J genes are TRBV7-7 and TRBJ2-1, with a tentative D call TRBD1 (6 bases). The CDR3 covers 13 residues. CDR1 is SSHAT, CDR2 FNYEAQ, per germline (reference sequence).

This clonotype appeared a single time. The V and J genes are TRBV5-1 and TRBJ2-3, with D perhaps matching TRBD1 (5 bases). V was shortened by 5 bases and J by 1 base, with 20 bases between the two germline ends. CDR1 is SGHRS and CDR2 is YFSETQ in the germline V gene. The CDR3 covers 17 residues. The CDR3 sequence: CASSPATRVGGTDTQYF. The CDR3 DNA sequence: TGCGCCAGCAGTCCAGCCACCAGGGTCGGCGGCACAGATACGCAGTATTTT.

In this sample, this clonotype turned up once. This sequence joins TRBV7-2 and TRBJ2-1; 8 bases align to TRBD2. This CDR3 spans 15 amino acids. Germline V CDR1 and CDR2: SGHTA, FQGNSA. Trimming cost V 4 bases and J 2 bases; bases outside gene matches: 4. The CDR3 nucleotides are TGTGCCAGCAGCTCCGCGGGGGGAGCCTACAATGAGCAGTTCTTC. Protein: CASSSAGGAYNEQFF.

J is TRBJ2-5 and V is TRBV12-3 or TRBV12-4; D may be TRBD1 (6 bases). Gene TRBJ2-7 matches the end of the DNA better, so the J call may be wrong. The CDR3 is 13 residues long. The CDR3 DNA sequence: TGTGCCAGCAGCTCGACGACAGGCTACGAGCAGTACTTC. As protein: CASSSTTGYEQYF.

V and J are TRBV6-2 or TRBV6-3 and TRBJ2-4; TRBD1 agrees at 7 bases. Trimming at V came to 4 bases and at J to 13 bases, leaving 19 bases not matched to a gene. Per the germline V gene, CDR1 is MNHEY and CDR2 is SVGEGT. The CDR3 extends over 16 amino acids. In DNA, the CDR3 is TGTGCCAGCAGTTTCCGTGTGGACAGGCTTTACAATGAGCAGTACTTC. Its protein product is CASSFRVDRLYNEQYF.

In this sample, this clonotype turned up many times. This CDR3 is CASSRSGGAETQYF. The CDR3 bases are TGTGCCAGCAGCCGGAGCGGGGGGGCAGAGACCCAGTACTTC. J is TRBJ2-5 and V is TRBV3-1; 10 positions agree with TRBD2. Trimming at V came to 4 bases and at J to 4 bases, leaving 3 bases not matched to a gene. Germline V gene sequence: CDR1 LGHDT, CDR2 YNNKEL (reference sequence). The CDR3 covers 14 residues.

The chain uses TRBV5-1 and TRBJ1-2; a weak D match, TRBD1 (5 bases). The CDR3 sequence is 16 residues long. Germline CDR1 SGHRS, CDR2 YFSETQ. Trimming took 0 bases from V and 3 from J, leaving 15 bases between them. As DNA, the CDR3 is TGCGCCAGCAGCTTGGGACCGATGGGAGGGGACTATGGCTACACCTTC. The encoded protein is CASSLGPMGGDYGYTF.

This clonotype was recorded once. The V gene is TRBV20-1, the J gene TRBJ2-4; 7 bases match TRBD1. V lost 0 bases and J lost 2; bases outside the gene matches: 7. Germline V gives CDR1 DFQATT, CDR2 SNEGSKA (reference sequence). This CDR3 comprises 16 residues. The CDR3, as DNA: TGCAGTGCTAGAGATAAGACAGGGTCGACCAAAAACATTCAGTACTTC. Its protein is CSARDKTGSTKNIQYF.

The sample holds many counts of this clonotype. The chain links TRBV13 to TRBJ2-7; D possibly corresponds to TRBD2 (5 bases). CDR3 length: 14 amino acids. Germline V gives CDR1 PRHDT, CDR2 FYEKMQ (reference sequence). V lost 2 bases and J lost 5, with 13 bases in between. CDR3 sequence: CASSLKSGNHEQYF. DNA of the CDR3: TGTGCCAGCAGCTTAAAATCCGGGAACCACGAGCAGTACTTC. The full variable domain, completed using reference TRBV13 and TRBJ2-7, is AAGVIQSPRHLIKEKRETATLKCYPIPRHDTVYWYQQGPGQDPQFLISFYEKMQSDKGSIPDRFSAQQFSDYHSELNMSSLELGDSALYFCASSLKSGNHEQYFGPGTRLTVT.

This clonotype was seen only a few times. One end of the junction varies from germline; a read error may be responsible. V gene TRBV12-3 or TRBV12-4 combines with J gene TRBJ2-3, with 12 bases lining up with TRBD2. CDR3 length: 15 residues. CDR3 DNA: TGTGCCAGCAGCCCGGGACTAGCGGGCACAGATGCGCAGTATTTT. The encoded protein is CASSPGLAGTDAQYF.

As DNA, the CDR3 is TGCGCCAGCAGCCAAGGGGGCGGGCTTGTAGATACGCAGTATTTT. It codes for CASSQGGGLVDTQYF. The chain carries TRBV4-1 and TRBJ2-3; D might be TRBD1 or TRBD2, each matching 5 bases. The CDR3 spans 15 residues. V dropped 1 base and J dropped 5 bases, with 13 bases sitting between them. CDR1 and CDR2 from the germline V gene are MGHRA and YSYEKL.

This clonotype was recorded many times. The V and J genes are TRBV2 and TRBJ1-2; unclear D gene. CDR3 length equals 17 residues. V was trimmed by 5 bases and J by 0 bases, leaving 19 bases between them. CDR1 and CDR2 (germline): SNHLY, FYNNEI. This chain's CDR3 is CASSKQGNRVANYGYTF. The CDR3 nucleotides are TGTGCCAGCAGTAAGCAAGGGAACAGAGTCGCTAACTATGGCTACACCTTC.

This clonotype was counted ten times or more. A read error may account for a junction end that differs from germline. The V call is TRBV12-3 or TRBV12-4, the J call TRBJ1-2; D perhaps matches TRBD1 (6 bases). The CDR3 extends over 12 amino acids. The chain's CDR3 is CASSLGGGGYTF. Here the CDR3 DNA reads TGTGCCAGCAGCTTAGGGGGGGGAGGCTACACCTTC.

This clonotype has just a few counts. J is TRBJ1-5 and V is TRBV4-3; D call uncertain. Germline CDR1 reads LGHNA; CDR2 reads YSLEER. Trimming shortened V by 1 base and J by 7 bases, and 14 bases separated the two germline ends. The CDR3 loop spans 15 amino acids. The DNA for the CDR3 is TGCGCCAGCAGCCAAGCTCCGGGTTACGCGCAGCCCCAGCATTTT. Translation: CASSQAPGYAQPQHF.

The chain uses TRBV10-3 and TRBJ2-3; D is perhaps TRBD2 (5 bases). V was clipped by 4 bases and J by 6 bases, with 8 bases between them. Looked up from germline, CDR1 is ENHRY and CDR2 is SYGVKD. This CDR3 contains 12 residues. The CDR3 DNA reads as TGTGCCATCAGTGGAGCGGAGGATACGCAGTATTTT. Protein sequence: CAISGAEDTQYF.

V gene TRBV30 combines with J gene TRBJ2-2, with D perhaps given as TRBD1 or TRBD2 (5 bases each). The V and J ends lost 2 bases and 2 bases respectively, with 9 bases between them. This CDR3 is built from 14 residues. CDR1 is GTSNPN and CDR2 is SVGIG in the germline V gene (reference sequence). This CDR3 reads CAWSRDLNTGELFF. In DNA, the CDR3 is TGTGCCTGGAGTAGGGACCTAAACACCGGGGAGCTGTTTTTT.